The 9 T cell receptor beta chains presented below share a single source sample, sequenced in a study of blood T cell repertoires in COVID-19. Data came from immunoSEQ multiplex PCR; TCRdb stores just in-frame clones and leaves some out. This sample yields about 47,000 clones, of which about 80% are seen a single time; around 7.2% belongs to the top ten. Source material: peripheral blood. These receptors all stem from a man between 65 and 85 years old with active COVID-19.

The chain joins TRBV30 to TRBJ2-7, with 10 bases fitting TRBD2. The CDR3 sequence is 14 residues long. V was clipped by 3 bases and J by 2 bases; unmatched bases: 4. Germline V gene lookup returns CDR1 GTSNPN and CDR2 SVGIG (reference sequence). The CDR3: CAWRRTSGTYEQYF. The CDR3 nucleotides read TGTGCCTGGAGGCGGACTAGCGGAACCTACGAGCAGTACTTC.

The V and J genes are TRBV7-8 and TRBJ1-3; no clear D gene. The CDR3 is 15 residues long. From germline, CDR1 is SGHVS and CDR2 FQNEAQ. V was shortened by 1 base and J by 2 bases, with 9 bases between the two germline ends. In DNA form, the CDR3 reads TGTGCCAGCAGCTTAGGAATGCGGGCTGGAAACACCATATATTTT. It yields the protein CASSLGMRAGNTIYF.

The chain combines TRBV11-3 with TRBJ2-2; D might be TRBD2 (5 bases). The CDR3 extends over 14 amino acids. Germline V gives CDR1 SGHNT, CDR2 YENEEA. V gave up 3 bases and J gave up 4 bases, with 9 bases separating them. The CDR3 sequence is CASSLDGGTGELFF. The CDR3 DNA is TGTGCCAGCAGCTTGGACGGAGGCACCGGGGAGCTGTTTTTT.

The chain has TRBV3-1 (or the pseudogene TRBV3-2) and TRBJ2-3; TRBD2 aligns across 8 bases. The CDR3 totals 17 residues. V shed 4 bases, J shed 5 bases, and the junction held 14 bases outside the gene matches. In germline, CDR1 is LGHDT, CDR2 YNNKEL (reference sequence). The CDR3 DNA reads as TGTGCCAGCAGCCGGATAGCGGGGAGTCTCAGCGGAGATACGCAGTATTTT. Amino acids: CASSRIAGSLSGDTQYF.

The chain uses TRBV5-8 and TRBJ1-6; maybe TRBD1 (5 bases). The CDR3 runs 17 residues. Trimming left V 0 bases short and J 4 bases short, with 14 bases between. In germline, CDR1 is SGHTS, CDR2 YDEGEE. Here the CDR3 reads CASSLAGGTAYNSPLHF. In DNA form, the CDR3 reads TGTGCCAGCAGCTTGGCGGGGGGGACCGCGTATAATTCACCCCTCCACTTT. The full variable domain, completed using reference TRBV5-8 and TRBJ1-6, is EAGVTQSPTHLIKTRGQQATLRCSPISGHTSVYWYQQALGLGLQFLLWYDEGEERNRGNFPPRFSGRQFPNYSSELNVNALELEDSALYLCASSLAGGTAYNSPLHFGNGTRLTVT.

The J gene is TRBJ2-6, the V gene TRBV5-1; the match to TRBD1 covers 7 bases. Germline V gene lookup returns CDR1 SGHRS and CDR2 YFSETQ. Germline trimming cut 4 bases from V and 0 bases from J; bases unmatched to any gene: 7. This CDR3 region has 17 residues. The CDR3, as DNA: TGCGCCAGCAGCACTACAGGGGCCTTCTCTGGGGCCAACGTCCTGACTTTC. This codes for CASSTTGAFSGANVLTF.

The chain couples TRBV15 to TRBJ1-4; 7 bases are a match to TRBD1. Germline CDR1 is LNHNV and CDR2 is YYDKDF (reference sequence). The CDR3 consists of 16 residues. Losses at the gene ends were 0 bases for V and 8 bases for J; bases not matched to a gene: 9. In DNA, the CDR3 is TGTGCCACCAGCAGAGATACTAAGGGGGCGCGGGAAAAACTGTTTTTT. Translating it yields CATSRDTKGAREKLFF. The variable domain in full, with the rest retrieved from reference TRBV15 and TRBJ1-4, is DAMVIQNPRYQVTQFGKPVTLSCSQTLNHNVMYWYQQKSSQAPKLLFHYYDKDFNNEADTPDNFQSRRPNTSFCFLDIRSPGLGDTAMYLCATSRDTKGAREKLFFGSGTQLSVL.

The J gene is TRBJ2-3, the V gene TRBV12-3 or TRBV12-4; D unclear. The CDR3 runs to 12 residues. V was shortened by 5 bases and J by 4 bases, with 7 bases between the two germline ends. The DNA for the CDR3 is TGTGCCAGCAGTGTTAGCCCAGATACGCAGTATTTT. Its translation: CASSVSPDTQYF.

This chain uses TRBV6-5 with TRBJ2-2; D unresolved. Germline-derived CDR1 and CDR2 are MNHEY and SVGAGI. This CDR3 has 12 amino acids. Trimming removed 7 bases at V and 7 bases at J, with 10 bases between. CDR3 region: CASTLGSGELFF. As DNA, the CDR3 is TGTGCCAGCACCCTAGGCAGCGGGGAGCTGTTTTTT.